This T cell receptor (beta chain) was documented in a study of blood T cell repertoires in COVID-19. Study details: Italy, Spain and the United States were the sources of the convalescent and acute COVID-19 samples.

Seattle's enrolled individuals joined amid active infection and were then monitored longitudinally. Original handling: The authors estimated nucleated cell counts from reference gene primer amplification. The method was immunoSEQ multiplex PCR; TCRdb's version includes in-frame clones alone and lacks a portion of them. V and J calls and clone size are as listed in that table; D and trimming were resolved from the DNA. Counted here are roughly 160,000 clones, approximately 86% occurring once; the ten biggest clones make up 2.5%. The CDR3 sequence is 13 residues long. Trimming took 4 bases from V and 2 from J, leaving 8 bases between them.

The sequence was collected from a woman at least 80 years old with COVID-19, enrolled during active disease. The chain links TRBV12-3 or TRBV12-4 to TRBJ1-2; no definite D call. The sample comprised peripheral blood. The CDR3 region has the DNA TGTGCCAGCAGTTCCCAGGAAAACTATGGCTACACCTTC. It encodes CASSSQENYGYTF.